Presented here are 18 T cell receptor beta chains from one specimen sequenced in a study of T cell changes during pregnancy in multiple sclerosis. Measured with immunoSEQ multiplex PCR; TCRdb has only the in-frame clones, and not every one. The data contain some 60,000 clones, almost 95% of them singletons. Sequenced here: peripheral blood, sampled in the first trimester of pregnancy. The source of these receptors is a female donor with multiple sclerosis, enrolled in a pregnancy study.

The J gene is TRBJ2-1, the V gene TRBV25-1, with 7 bases matching TRBD2. The CDR3 is 15 residues long. J lost 8 bases, V lost 5 bases, and 12 bases had no gene match. Germline V CDR1 and CDR2: MGHDK, SYGVNS. The CDR3 is CASSLLAGVSDEQFF. CDR3 nucleotide sequence: TGTGCCAGCAGTTTACTGGCGGGGGTGAGTGATGAGCAGTTCTTC.

This clone was observed a few times. The chain links TRBV6-1 to TRBJ1-1, with D possibly being TRBD1 (6 bases). V lost 10 bases, J lost 5 bases, and 20 bases lay in between. Germline V gives CDR1 MNHNS, CDR2 SASEGT. The CDR3 covers 14 residues. The CDR3 region has the DNA TGTGCCATCCGGTTGGGGGCGTCGGATACTGAAGCTTTCTTT. Protein sequence: CAIRLGASDTEAFF.

The chain joins TRBV25-1 to TRBJ1-1; TRBD1 aligns across 7 bases. Unmatched junction bases numbered 23, after V lost 6 bases and J lost 7 bases. Germline-derived CDR1 and CDR2 are MGHDK and SYGVNS. This CDR3 region has 18 residues. CDR3 sequence: CASRGAAGTAFRWGEAFF. Written as DNA, the CDR3 is TGTGCCAGCAGAGGTGCAGCCGGGACAGCGTTTAGGTGGGGTGAAGCTTTCTTT.

This clone was recorded only once. The chain is built from TRBV6-5 and TRBJ2-5; 9 bases match TRBD1. The CDR3 sequence is 15 residues long. CDR1 is MNHEY, CDR2 SVGAGI, per germline. V dropped 1 base and J dropped 5; count of bases not matched to a gene: 5. Here the CDR3 DNA reads TGTGCCAGCAGTTACTGGGGACAGGGTGGGGAGACCCAGTACTTC. Protein product: CASSYWGQGGETQYF.

The rearrangement joins TRBV7-2 to TRBJ1-5; maybe TRBD1 (5 bases). Trimming took off 1 base at V and 3 bases at J, with 16 bases between the two ends. The CDR3 has 17 amino acids. CDR1 is SGHTA, CDR2 FQGNSA, per germline. The CDR3 coding sequence is TGTGCCAGCAGCTTAGAGCCAGGGAGGTTGGTCAATCAGCCCCAGCATTTT. Translating gives CASSLEPGRLVNQPQHF.

The genes are TRBV19 and TRBJ1-4; D not resolved. CDR1 LNHDA and CDR2 SQIVND come from the germline V gene (reference sequence). CDR3 length: 14 residues. V was clipped by 2 bases and J by 8 bases, with 12 bases between them. Written as DNA, the CDR3 is TGTGCCAGTAGTATATCGGAAAGGAGAGAAAAACTGTTTTTT. Its translation: CASSISERREKLFF.

The chain links TRBV10-3 to TRBJ1-3, with TRBD1 matching 8 bases. This CDR3 spans 12 amino acids. Unmatched junction bases numbered 4, after V lost 6 bases and J lost 9 bases. From germline, CDR1 is ENHRY and CDR2 SYGVKD. CDR3 DNA: TGTGCCATCAGAGAACAGGGGGGCACCATATATTTT. It is translated as CAIREQGGTIYF.

CDR3 loop: CASSSGYDETQYF. CDR3 coding DNA: TGTGCCAGCAGTTCGGGGTATGACGAGACCCAGTACTTC. The chain has TRBV6-1 and TRBJ2-5; a possible D gene is TRBD2 (5 bases). Germline V gene lookup returns CDR1 MNHNS and CDR2 SASEGT. V was cut by 5 bases and J by 5 bases, with 12 bases left in between. The length of the CDR3 is 13 residues.

J is TRBJ1-1 and V is TRBV7-9; 11 bases match TRBD1. The germline CDR1 and CDR2 sequences are SEHNR and FQNEAQ (reference sequence). CDR3 length: 12 residues. After removal of 8 bases from V and 5 bases from J, the junction contained 1 base not matched to a gene. The CDR3 spells CASGTGGTEAFF. As DNA, the CDR3 is TGTGCCAGCGGGACAGGGGGGACTGAAGCTTTCTTT.

The J gene is TRBJ2-4, the V gene TRBV5-8; D is perhaps TRBD2 (6 bases). The length of the CDR3 is 14 residues. Trimming stripped 2 bases from V and 5 bases from J, with 11 bases between. Germline CDR1 SGHTS, CDR2 YDEGEE. The CDR3 spells CASSFGGRENIQYF. The CDR3 nucleotides are TGTGCCAGCAGCTTCGGAGGGAGAGAAAACATTCAGTACTTC.

V is TRBV5-4 and J is TRBJ1-4; no clear D. The CDR3 length is 15 residues. Trimming stripped 1 base from V and 7 bases from J, with 14 bases between. In germline, CDR1 is SGHNT, CDR2 YYREEE (reference sequence). CDR3 coding DNA: TGTGCCAGCAGCTTGAAAACAGCCTCGAGTGAAAAACTGTTTTTT. This gives the protein CASSLKTASSEKLFF.

This clone was seen once. The chain combines TRBV27 with TRBJ1-4, with a weak D call TRBD1 (5 bases). Germline CDR1 reads MNHEY; CDR2 reads SMNVEV (reference sequence). Trimming cost V 10 bases and J 8 bases, with 17 bases left between them. The CDR3 is made up of 13 amino acids. The CDR3 DNA sequence: TGTGCCACCAGGGTCGGGGTAAGAGAAAAACTGTTTTTT. Encoded protein: CATRVGVREKLFF.

J is TRBJ1-1 and V is TRBV19; the match to TRBD1 covers 8 bases. Looked up from germline, CDR1 is LNHDA and CDR2 is SQIVND (reference sequence). The CDR3 sequence is 14 residues long. V lost 4 bases to trimming and J lost 4 bases; unmatched junction nucleotides: 5. This CDR3 reads CASSKQTGVTEAFF. The DNA of the CDR3 is TGTGCCAGTAGTAAGCAGACAGGGGTCACTGAAGCTTTCTTT. Filled out from reference TRBV19 and TRBJ1-1, the complete variable domain reads DGGITQSPKYLFRKEGQNVTLSCEQNLNHDAMYWYRQDPGQGLRLIYYSQIVNDFQKGDIAEGYSVSREKKESFPLTVTSAQKNPTAFYLCASSKQTGVTEAFFGQGTRLTVV.

This chain joins TRBV19 and TRBJ1-2, with TRBD1 identical over 9 bases. The length of the CDR3 is 14 residues. The V gene's germline CDR1 is LNHDA and CDR2 SQIVND (reference sequence). V shed 6 bases, J shed 7 bases, and the junction held 9 bases outside the gene matches. The CDR3 nucleotides are TGTGCCAGTAGCCTCGGACAGGGGAATCGTGGCTACACCTTC. The encoded protein is CASSLGQGNRGYTF.

This chain links TRBV2 with TRBJ1-1; D ambiguous. Germline V lookup: CDR1 SNHLY, CDR2 FYNNEI. V was clipped by 6 bases and J by 2 bases, with 13 bases between them. The CDR3 covers 14 residues. This chain's CDR3 is CASSPETRNTEAFF. The DNA for the CDR3 is TGTGCCAGCAGCCCAGAGACACGAAACACTGAAGCTTTCTTT.

This sequence joins TRBV2 and TRBJ1-6, with D perhaps TRBD1 (5 bases). The CDR3 spans 15 residues. Germline lookup yields CDR1 SNHLY and CDR2 FYNNEI. The V gene lost 10 bases and the J gene lost 5 bases, with 18 bases spanning the gap. The CDR3 DNA sequence: TGTGCCATCCCGCGGGGGGTTGAGAATAATTCACCCCTCCACTTT. Translating it yields CAIPRGVENNSPLHF.

V is TRBV7-9 and J is TRBJ1-4, with TRBD1 matching over 7 bases. With 2 bases clipped from V and 8 bases from J, the junction kept 11 bases outside the gene matches. In germline, CDR1 is SEHNR, CDR2 FQNEAQ (reference sequence). The CDR3 runs to 16 residues. DNA of the CDR3: TGTGCCAGCAGCTTACCGGTTGACAGGGTAGGGGAAAAACTGTTTTTT. This translates into CASSLPVDRVGEKLFF.

The chain has TRBV6-5 and TRBJ1-5; 7 nucleotides line up with TRBD1. CDR1 and CDR2 from the germline V gene are MNHEY and SVGAGI. V shed 4 bases and J 3 bases; nucleotides not matched to a gene: 3. This CDR3 has 14 residues. CDR3 nucleotide sequence: TGTGCCAGCAGTTCGACAGGGACCAATCAGCCCCAGCATTTT. As protein: CASSSTGTNQPQHF.